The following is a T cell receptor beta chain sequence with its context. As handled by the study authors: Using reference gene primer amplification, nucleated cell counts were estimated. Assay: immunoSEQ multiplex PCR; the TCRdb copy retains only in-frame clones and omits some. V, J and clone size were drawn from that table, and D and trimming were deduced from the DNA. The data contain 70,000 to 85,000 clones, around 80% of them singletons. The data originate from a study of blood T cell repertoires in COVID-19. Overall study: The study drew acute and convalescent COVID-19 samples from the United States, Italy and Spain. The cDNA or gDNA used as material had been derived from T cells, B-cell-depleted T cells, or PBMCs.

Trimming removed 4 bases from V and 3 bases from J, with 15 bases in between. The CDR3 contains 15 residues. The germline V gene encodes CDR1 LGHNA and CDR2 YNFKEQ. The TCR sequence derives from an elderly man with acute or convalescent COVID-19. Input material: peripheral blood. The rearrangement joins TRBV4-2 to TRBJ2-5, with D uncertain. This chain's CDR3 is CASSRRLANEETQYF. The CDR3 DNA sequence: TGTGCCAGCAGCCGTCGTTTGGCAAACGAAGAGACCCAGTACTTC.